The following is a T cell receptor beta chain sequence with its context. This record comes from a study of TIL therapy for anti-PD-1-resistant metastatic lung cancer. Across the study: Tumors carried a median about 1.5 non-synonymous mutations per megabase.

Time point of the sample: pre-treatment sample, taken before nivolumab and TIL therapy. Most excised metastases sampled were pleural nodules or supraclavicular lymph nodes. Tumor harvest preceded PD-1/PD-L1 blockade, followed by nivolumab treatment. Patients were adults with stage 4 NSCLC. The libraries were made with immunoSEQ v3. Each library reached about 2 million read pairs, or roughly 5-6.5 million at deep level. Data came from immunoSEQ multiplex PCR; TCRdb stores just in-frame clones and leaves some out. The sample comprises 45,000 to 60,000 clones, 70% to 85% of which are singletons, and around 5.4% rests with the top ten. The sequence was obtained from a person between 25 and 79 years old with non-small cell lung cancer. The material was tumor tissue, obtained at baseline.

The CDR3, as DNA: TGTGCCAGCAGCACTCGGGACAGGGCCTACTATGGCTACACCTTC. Its protein product is CASSTRDRAYYGYTF. The chain recombines TRBV28 with TRBJ1-2, with 9 bases identical to TRBD1. Germline V gene sequence: CDR1 MDHEN, CDR2 SYDVKM. There are 15 residues in the CDR3. The junction had 8 bases not matched to a gene; V was cut back by 6 bases and J by 3 bases.